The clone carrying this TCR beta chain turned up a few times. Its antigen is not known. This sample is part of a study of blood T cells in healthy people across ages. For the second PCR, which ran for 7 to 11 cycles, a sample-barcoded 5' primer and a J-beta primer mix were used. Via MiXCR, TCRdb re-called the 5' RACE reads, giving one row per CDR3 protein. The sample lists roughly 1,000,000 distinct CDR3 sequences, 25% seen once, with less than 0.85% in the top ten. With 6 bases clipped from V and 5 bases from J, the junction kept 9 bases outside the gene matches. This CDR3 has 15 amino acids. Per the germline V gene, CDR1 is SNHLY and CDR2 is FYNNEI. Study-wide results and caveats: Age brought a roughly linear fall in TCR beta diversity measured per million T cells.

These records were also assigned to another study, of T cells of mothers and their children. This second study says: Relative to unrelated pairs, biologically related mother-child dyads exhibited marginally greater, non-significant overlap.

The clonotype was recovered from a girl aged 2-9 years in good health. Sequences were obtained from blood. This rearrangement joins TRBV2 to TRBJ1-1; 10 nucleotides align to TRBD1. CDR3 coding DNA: TGTGCCAGCAGGAAGGACAGGGGGGATAGTACTGAAGCTTTCTTT. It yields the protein CASRKDRGDSTEAFF.